The clone carrying this T cell receptor beta chain was found a few times. As yet, its antigen is unknown. This entry comes from a study of naive and memory T cell subsets. Trimming left V 0 bases short and J 8 bases short, with 23 bases between. Germline V CDR1 and CDR2: KGHDR, SFDVKD. This CDR3 is 18 amino acids long. Both TRBC1 and TRBC2 were covered by a beta constant-region primer of two equimolar oligonucleotides. Nested alpha and beta constant-region primers with the SP2 primer drove four PCR rounds on ligated cDNA. TCRdb called the UMI-ligation and nested PCR reads again in MiXCR, with one record for every CDR3 protein. In the table there are about 90,000 distinct CDR3 sequences, 11% of which are singletons. Notes on the study in general: Possibly reflecting memory cells re-expressing CD45RA, a few larger clonotypes occurred in naive repertoires, especially CD8.

The specimen was naive CD4+ T cells from blood. The chain uses TRBV24-1 and TRBJ2-3, with TRBD1 as a possible D gene (7 bases). The clonotype comes from a human donor in good health. Written as DNA, the CDR3 is TGTGCCACCAGTGATTTGTTGCCGGGACAGCACCTCGGGGGTACGCAGTATTTT. Its protein product is CATSDLLPGQHLGGTQYF.